Presented here are 17 T cell receptor beta chains from one specimen sequenced in a study of blood T cells in healthy people across ages. The second PCR ran about 6 to 12 cycles with a sample-barcoded 5' primer and J-beta primers. One entry per CDR3 protein results from TCRdb running MiXCR on the 5' RACE reads. Of 700,000 to 900,000 distinct CDR3 sequences in the sample, roughly 26% were seen once. This same sample was also taken into another study, of T cells of mothers and their children.

Sequenced: blood. The receptors were gathered from a boy aged 10-17 years in good health.

The chain links TRBV29-1 to TRBJ2-1; D unclear. This CDR3 is 13 amino acids long. Germline V gene lookup returns CDR1 SQVTM and CDR2 ANQGSEA. V was trimmed by 4 bases and J by 8 bases, leaving 15 bases between them. The CDR3 region is CSVGVGPVYEQFF. In DNA, the CDR3 is TGCAGCGTTGGAGTAGGGCCGGTCTATGAGCAGTTCTTC.

This sequence joins TRBV2 and TRBJ2-7, with D unclear. CDR1 SNHLY and CDR2 FYNNEI come from the germline V gene. Trimming pared 7 bases from V and 3 bases from J, leaving 13 bases between. The CDR3 covers 13 residues. The CDR3 here is CASTTDGHYEQYF. DNA for the CDR3: TGTGCCAGCACGACCGACGGGCACTACGAGCAGTACTTC.

This clonotype has a handful of counts. The chain combines TRBV6-5 with TRBJ1-2, with D unclear. The CDR3 totals 15 residues. V was trimmed by 0 bases and J by 4 bases, leaving 12 bases between them. CDR1 and CDR2 from the germline V gene are MNHEY and SVGAGI. The CDR3 bases are TGTGCCAGCAGTTACTCGCCGCGGGATCTCTATGGCTACACCTTC. It translates to CASSYSPRDLYGYTF.

This chain joins TRBV12-3 or TRBV12-4 and TRBJ2-3; D is perhaps TRBD2 (7 bases). There are 15 residues in the CDR3. V gave up 5 bases and J gave up 4 bases, with 16 bases separating them. The CDR3 DNA follows: TGTGCCAGCAGTCCTGAGGGGGGGCTCCCAGATACGCAGTATTTT. Translating gives CASSPEGGLPDTQYF.

The chain links TRBV5-1 to TRBJ2-5; 11 nucleotides align to TRBD2. The trim removed 8 bases at V and 2 bases at J, leaving 8 bases unmatched. CDR1 SGHRS and CDR2 YFSETQ come from the germline V gene. This CDR3 is built from 15 residues. DNA of the CDR3: TGCGCCAGTACCGGGACTAGCGGTATTCAAGAGACCCAGTACTTC. Translation gives CASTGTSGIQETQYF.

In its sample, this clonotype was seen a few times. The CDR3, as DNA: TGTGCCAGCTCACCAGTCCTTCCAGGGCGCTCTGGAAACACCATATATTTT. Translating it yields CASSPVLPGRSGNTIYF. The chain links TRBV18 to TRBJ1-3, with D maybe TRBD1 (5 bases). The V end lost 2 bases, the J end lost 0 bases, and 14 bases lay between the germline ends. Looked up from germline, CDR1 is KGHSH and CDR2 is LQKENI. CDR3 length: 17 residues.

This clonotype was seen a few times. The V gene is TRBV10-3, the J gene TRBJ2-5; possible D gene TRBD2, 5 bases. The CDR3 contains 13 residues. CDR1 is ENHRY and CDR2 is SYGVKD in the germline V gene. V lost 6 bases and J lost 5, with 13 bases in between. The CDR3, as DNA: TGTGCCATCAGCGAGGGCACTGGGGAGACCCAGTACTTC. Its protein is CAISEGTGETQYF.

There are a few counts of this clonotype. The V gene is TRBV2, the J gene TRBJ2-2, with D possibly being TRBD1 (5 bases). Germline loops: CDR1 SNHLY, CDR2 FYNNEI. Trimming stripped 6 bases from V and 5 bases from J, with 13 bases between. This CDR3 has 14 amino acids. CDR3 DNA: TGTGCCAGCAGGGGAATAGGGGATACCGGGGAGCTGTTTTTT. This encodes CASRGIGDTGELFF. Together with reference TRBV2 and TRBJ2-2, the CDR3 gives the full variable domain: EPEVTQTPSHQVTQMGQEVILRCVPISNHLYFYWYRQILGQKVEFLVSFYNNEISEKSEIFDDQFSVERPDGSNFTLKIRSTKLEDSAMYFCASRGIGDTGELFFGEGSRLTVL.

This clonotype was recorded a few times. This chain links TRBV5-1 with TRBJ2-5; weak D call: TRBD2 (5 bases). Germline CDR1 reads SGHRS; CDR2 reads YFSETQ. CDR3 length equals 14 residues. Trimming left V 3 bases short and J 4 bases short, with 13 bases between. This CDR3 reads CASSSEGLAETQYF. In DNA form, the CDR3 reads TGCGCCAGCAGCTCGGAAGGGCTAGCAGAGACCCAGTACTTC.

This clonotype was seen a handful of times. This chain uses TRBV10-3 with TRBJ1-5; TRBD1 agrees at 7 bases. The ends lost 3 bases at V and 3 bases at J; junction bases unmatched: 2. Per germline, CDR1 ENHRY and CDR2 SYGVKD. This CDR3 region has 14 residues. The CDR3 DNA reads as TGTGCCATCAGTGAAGGACAGGCCAATCAGCCCCAGCATTTT. Translating gives CAISEGQANQPQHF.

This clonotype has a handful of counts. The rearrangement links TRBV12-3 or TRBV12-4 to TRBJ1-3, with D perhaps TRBD1 (5 bases). The CDR3 consists of 16 residues. V shed 5 bases and J shed 0 bases, with 14 bases lying between them. The CDR3 protein is CASSPRSGLSGNTIYF. CDR3 in DNA: TGTGCCAGCAGTCCGAGATCGGGACTCTCTGGAAACACCATATATTTT.

This clonotype showed up just a few times. The chain employs TRBV6-1 and TRBJ2-2; D uncertain. CDR1 MNHNS and CDR2 SASEGT come from the germline V gene. V lost 2 bases and J lost 6, with 10 bases in between. CDR3 length equals 14 residues. The CDR3 here is CASSESPESGELFF. Written as DNA, the CDR3 is TGTGCCAGCAGTGAATCCCCTGAGTCCGGGGAGCTGTTTTTT.

This rearrangement joins TRBV7-6 to TRBJ2-5, with TRBD1 matching over 11 bases. Germline trimming cut 5 bases from V and 6 bases from J; bases unmatched to any gene: 8. Germline V gene data show CDR1 as SGHVS and CDR2 as FNYEAQ. CDR3 size: 15 residues. The CDR3 region is CASSATGTGGQTQYF. CDR3 bases: TGTGCCAGCAGCGCCACCGGGACAGGGGGGCAGACCCAGTACTTC.

V usage is TRBV7-6 and J usage is TRBJ2-5; tentatively, D is TRBD1 (6 bases). The CDR3 runs 14 residues. From germline, CDR1 is SGHVS and CDR2 FNYEAQ. V lost 7 bases and J 2 bases, leaving 14 bases between the germline ends. The CDR3 DNA is TGTGCCAGCAACATTCAGGGGTGGCAAGAGACCCAGTACTTC. As protein: CASNIQGWQETQYF.

This clonotype was seen only a few times. The chain recombines TRBV29-1 with TRBJ2-7; D assignment may be TRBD1 or TRBD2 (5 bases each). V was pared by 4 bases and J by 0 bases, with 16 bases between. The CDR3 sequence is 15 residues long. Germline V lookup: CDR1 SQVTM, CDR2 ANQGSEA. Here the CDR3 reads CSVVLPGRFSYEQYF. CDR3 nucleotide sequence: TGCAGCGTTGTGCTACCGGGGCGGTTCTCCTACGAGCAGTACTTC.

This clonotype was picked up a small number of times. V and J are TRBV12-5 and TRBJ2-7; possible D gene TRBD2, 7 bases. Trimming removed 10 bases from V and 6 bases from J, with 16 bases in between. CDR1 is LGHNT, CDR2 FRNRAP, per germline. This CDR3 region has 12 residues. CDR3: CANGRGGVEQYF. CDR3 DNA: TGTGCTAATGGCCGAGGGGGGGTCGAGCAGTACTTC.

This rearrangement joins TRBV2 to TRBJ1-6; 7 nucleotides line up with TRBD1. Germline V gene lookup returns CDR1 SNHLY and CDR2 FYNNEI. The length of the CDR3 is 13 residues. J gave up 13 bases and V 6 bases, and 9 bases lay outside the gene matches. DNA of the CDR3: TGTGCCAGCAGAGACAGGGCTATGGGTCCCCTCCACTTT. This sequence encodes CASRDRAMGPLHF. Using reference TRBV2 and TRBJ1-6 for the parts outside the CDR3, the full variable domain is EPEVTQTPSHQVTQMGQEVILRCVPISNHLYFYWYRQILGQKVEFLVSFYNNEISEKSEIFDDQFSVERPDGSNFTLKIRSTKLEDSAMYFCASRDRAMGPLHFGNGTRLTVT.